A single sample gave rise to the 10 T cell receptor beta chains below, sequenced in a study of cytomegalovirus exposure and HLA in healthy donors. PCR employed 60 Vbeta and 13 Jbeta primers. Profiling relied on immunoSEQ multiplex PCR, and the TCRdb table lists in-frame clones only, not all of them. The table counts about 130,000 clones; under 2.5% lies in the top ten. Material for sequencing was PBMCs. Receptors were obtained from a man aged 35-49 years in good health and CMV-seronegative.

The chain joins TRBV27 to TRBJ2-7; 10 positions match TRBD1. Losses at the gene ends were 2 bases for V and 2 bases for J; bases not matched to a gene: 9. Germline lookup yields CDR1 MNHEY and CDR2 SMNVEV (reference sequence). This CDR3 region has 17 residues. For the CDR3, the DNA is TGTGCCAGCAGTTTAAAATCTGCCGGGACAGGGGCCTACGAGCAGTACTTC. Amino acids: CASSLKSAGTGAYEQYF.

The chain uses TRBV4-2 and TRBJ2-1; 7 nucleotides line up with TRBD2. CDR3 length equals 17 residues. The V and J ends lost 7 bases and 0 bases, in that order; junction bases with no gene match: 12. CDR1 and CDR2 (germline): LGHNA, YNFKEQ. CDR3 in DNA: TGTGCCAGCACGGCGGGGCTAGCGGAGCTCTCCTACAATGAGCAGTTCTTC. Translating gives CASTAGLAELSYNEQFF.

CDR3 DNA: TGTGCCAGCAGCCAAGACTTCACAGATACGCAGTATTTT. Translated: CASSQDFTDTQYF. This chain joins TRBV4-2 and TRBJ2-3; no clear D. V was trimmed by 0 bases and J by 2 bases, leaving 3 bases between them. Germline assignment: CDR1 LGHNA and CDR2 YNFKEQ. This CDR3 is 13 amino acids long.

The V gene is TRBV2, the J gene TRBJ2-7; no clear D. Looked up from germline, CDR1 is SNHLY and CDR2 is FYNNEI. This CDR3 is built from 12 residues. V was cut by 2 bases and J by 7 bases, with 9 bases left in between. This chain's CDR3 is CASSEIPQEQYF. CDR3 sequence (DNA): TGTGCCAGCAGTGAAATCCCCCAAGAGCAGTACTTC.

The V call is TRBV7-9, the J call TRBJ1-2; D might be TRBD1 (5 bases). Per the germline V gene, CDR1 is SEHNR and CDR2 is FQNEAQ (reference sequence). The CDR3 runs 15 residues. V lost 5 bases and J 11 bases, leaving 24 bases between the germline ends. The CDR3 coding sequence is TGTGCCAGCAGCCTCCCTCTGGAGGGGCCCGGGAATTACACCTTC. Amino acid sequence: CASSLPLEGPGNYTF.

As concerns this clone: One end of the junction does not line up with germline, which may come from a read error. This chain connects TRBV6-6 to TRBJ2-7, with a tentative D call TRBD2 (6 bases). Germline CDR1 MNHNY, CDR2 SVGAGI (reference sequence). The CDR3 totals 12 residues. The CDR3 is CASSYPDGRGNF. The CDR3 DNA follows: TGTGCCAGCAGTTACCCCGACGGGAGAGGCAACTTC.

The V and J genes are TRBV7-3 and TRBJ2-2, with D possibly matching TRBD2 (6 bases). The CDR3 spans 15 residues. The V end was cut by 5 bases, the J end by 2 bases, with 12 bases between. Germline loops: CDR1 SGHTA, CDR2 FQGTGA. DNA of the CDR3: TGTGCCAGCAGCCCGGGACTTCCAAACACCGGGGAGCTGTTTTTT. Translation: CASSPGLPNTGELFF.

CDR3 amino acids: CASSRLAGVSLINEQYF. DNA of the CDR3: TGTGCCAGCAGTCGGCTAGCGGGAGTATCCCTCATCAACGAGCAGTACTTC. The chain couples TRBV7-6 to TRBJ2-7; 10 nucleotides line up with TRBD2. The CDR3 consists of 17 residues. Germline CDR1 and CDR2: SGHVS and FNYEAQ. The V gene end was trimmed by 6 bases and the J gene end by 5 bases; junction bases not matched to a gene: 16.

The rearrangement joins TRBV6-1 to TRBJ2-7; TRBD1 aligns across 7 bases. Germline V gives CDR1 MNHNS, CDR2 SASEGT. The junction had 6 bases not matched to a gene; V was cut back by 7 bases and J by 3 bases. There are 13 residues in the CDR3. The CDR3 coding sequence is TGTGCCAGCAATCACCGGACAGGCTACGAGCAGTACTTC. Amino acid sequence: CASNHRTGYEQYF.

V is TRBV28 and J is TRBJ2-1; 10 bases fit TRBD1. V was clipped by 5 bases and J by 5 bases; unmatched bases: 18. This CDR3 contains 19 residues. From germline, CDR1 is MDHEN and CDR2 SYDVKM. CDR3 coding DNA: TGTGCCAGCAGTCCCCGGTTCAACGACAGGGGGCAAGCAGACAATGAGCAGTTCTTC. It is translated as CASSPRFNDRGQADNEQFF.